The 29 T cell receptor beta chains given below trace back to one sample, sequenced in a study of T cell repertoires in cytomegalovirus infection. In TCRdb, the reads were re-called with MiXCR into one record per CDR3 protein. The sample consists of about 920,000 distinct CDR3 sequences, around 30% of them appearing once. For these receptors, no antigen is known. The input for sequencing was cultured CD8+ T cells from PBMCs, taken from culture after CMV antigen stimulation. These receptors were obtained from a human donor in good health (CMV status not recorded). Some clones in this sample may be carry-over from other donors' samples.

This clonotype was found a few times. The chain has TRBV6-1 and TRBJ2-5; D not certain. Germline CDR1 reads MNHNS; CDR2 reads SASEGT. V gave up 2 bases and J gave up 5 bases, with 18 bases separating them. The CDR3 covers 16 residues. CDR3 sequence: CASSELFSPLGETQYF. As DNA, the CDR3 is TGTGCCAGCAGTGAATTGTTTTCCCCTCTGGGGGAGACCCAGTACTTC.

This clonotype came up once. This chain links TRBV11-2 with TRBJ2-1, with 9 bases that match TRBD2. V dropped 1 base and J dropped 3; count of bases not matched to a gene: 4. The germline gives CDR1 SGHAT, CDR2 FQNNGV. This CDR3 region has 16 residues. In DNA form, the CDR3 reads TGTGCCAGCAGCTTAGGTCTAGCGGGAAACTACAATGAGCAGTTCTTC. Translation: CASSLGLAGNYNEQFF.

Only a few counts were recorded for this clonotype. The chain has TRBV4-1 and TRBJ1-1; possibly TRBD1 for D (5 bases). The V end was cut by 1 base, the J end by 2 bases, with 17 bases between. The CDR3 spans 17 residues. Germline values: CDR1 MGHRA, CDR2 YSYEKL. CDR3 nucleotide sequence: TGCGCCAGCAGCCAAGTAGACGGGGGACTCCTCAACACTGAAGCTTTCTTT. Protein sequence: CASSQVDGGLLNTEAFF.

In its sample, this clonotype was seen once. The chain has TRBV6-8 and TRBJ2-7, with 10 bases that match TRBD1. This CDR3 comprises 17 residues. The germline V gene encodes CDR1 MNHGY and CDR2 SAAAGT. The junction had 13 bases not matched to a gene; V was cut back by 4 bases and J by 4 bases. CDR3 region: CASSSFTDRGPVYEQYF. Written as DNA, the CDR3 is TGTGCCAGCAGTTCCTTCACAGACAGGGGGCCGGTTTACGAGCAGTACTTC.

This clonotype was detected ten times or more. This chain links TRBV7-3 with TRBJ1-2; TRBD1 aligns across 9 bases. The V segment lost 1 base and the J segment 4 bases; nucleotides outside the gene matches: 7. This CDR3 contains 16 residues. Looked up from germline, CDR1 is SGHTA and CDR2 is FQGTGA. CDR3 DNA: TGTGCCAGCAGCTTAAAAGGGGGACAGGGACCCTATGGCTACACCTTC. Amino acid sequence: CASSLKGGQGPYGYTF.

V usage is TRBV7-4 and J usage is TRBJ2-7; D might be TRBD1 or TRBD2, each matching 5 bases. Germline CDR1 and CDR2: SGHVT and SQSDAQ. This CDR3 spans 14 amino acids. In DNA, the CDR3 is TGTGCCGGCAGCCTGGGACGGAATACCTACGAGCAGTACGTC. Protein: CAGSLGRNTYEQYV.

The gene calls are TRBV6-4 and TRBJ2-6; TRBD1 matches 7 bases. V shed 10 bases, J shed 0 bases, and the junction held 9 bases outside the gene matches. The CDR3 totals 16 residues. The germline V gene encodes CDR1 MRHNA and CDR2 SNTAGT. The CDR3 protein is CAISDRKNSGANVLTF. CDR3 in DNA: TGTGCCATCTCGGACAGGAAAAACTCTGGGGCCAACGTCCTGACTTTC.

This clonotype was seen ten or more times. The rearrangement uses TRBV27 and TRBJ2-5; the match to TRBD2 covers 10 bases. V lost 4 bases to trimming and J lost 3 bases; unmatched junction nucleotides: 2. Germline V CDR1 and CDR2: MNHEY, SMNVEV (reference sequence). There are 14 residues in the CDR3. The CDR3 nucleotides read TGTGCCAGCAGTTCCCTAGCGGGAGAAGAGACCCAGTACTTC. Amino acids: CASSSLAGEETQYF.

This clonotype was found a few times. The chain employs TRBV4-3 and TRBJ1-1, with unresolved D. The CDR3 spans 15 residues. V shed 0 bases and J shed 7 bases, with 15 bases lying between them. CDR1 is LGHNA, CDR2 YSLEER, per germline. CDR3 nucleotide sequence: TGCGCCAGCAGCCAAGAGGCAGGCCCCGGTGTTGAAGCTTTCTTT. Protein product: CASSQEAGPGVEAFF.

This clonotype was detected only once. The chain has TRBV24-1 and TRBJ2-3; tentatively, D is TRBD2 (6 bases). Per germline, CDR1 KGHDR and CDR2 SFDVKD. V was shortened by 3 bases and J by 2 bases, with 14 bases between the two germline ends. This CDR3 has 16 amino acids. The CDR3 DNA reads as TGTGCCACCAGTGATCCGCATCGGGGGATCACAGATACGCAGTATTTT. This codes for CATSDPHRGITDTQYF.

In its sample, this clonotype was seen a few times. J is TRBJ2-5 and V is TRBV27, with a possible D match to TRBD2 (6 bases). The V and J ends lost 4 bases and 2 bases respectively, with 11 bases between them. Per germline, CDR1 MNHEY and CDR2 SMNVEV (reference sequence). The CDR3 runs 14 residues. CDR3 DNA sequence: TGTGCCAGCAGTTCTACCGGACTACAAGAGACCCAGTACTTC. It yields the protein CASSSTGLQETQYF.

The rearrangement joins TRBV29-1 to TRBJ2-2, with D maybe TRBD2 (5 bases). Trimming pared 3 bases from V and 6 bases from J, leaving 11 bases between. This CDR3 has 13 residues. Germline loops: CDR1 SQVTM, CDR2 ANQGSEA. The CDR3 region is CSVEARAPGELFF. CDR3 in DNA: TGCAGCGTTGAGGCGCGGGCCCCCGGGGAGCTGTTTTTT.

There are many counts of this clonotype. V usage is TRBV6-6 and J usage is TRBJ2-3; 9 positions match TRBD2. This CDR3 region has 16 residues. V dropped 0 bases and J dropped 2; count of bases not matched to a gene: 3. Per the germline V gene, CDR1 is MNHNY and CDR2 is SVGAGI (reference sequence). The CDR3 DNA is TGTGCCAGCAGTTACTCTCTAGCGGGGTACACAGATACGCAGTATTTT. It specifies CASSYSLAGYTDTQYF.

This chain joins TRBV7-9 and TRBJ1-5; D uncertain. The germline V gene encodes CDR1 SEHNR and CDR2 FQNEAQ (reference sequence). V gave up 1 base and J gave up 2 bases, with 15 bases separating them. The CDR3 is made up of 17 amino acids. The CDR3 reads CASSLETRVRGNQPQHF. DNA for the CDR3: TGTGCCAGCAGCTTAGAGACCCGGGTAAGGGGCAATCAGCCCCAGCATTTT.

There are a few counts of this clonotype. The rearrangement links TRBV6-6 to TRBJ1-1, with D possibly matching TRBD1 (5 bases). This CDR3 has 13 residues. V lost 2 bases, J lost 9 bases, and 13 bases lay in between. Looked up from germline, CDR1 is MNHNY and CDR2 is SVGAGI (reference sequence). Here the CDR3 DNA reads TGTGCCAGCAGTTACGTGGGGACGGAACAAGCTTTCTTT. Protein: CASSYVGTEQAFF.

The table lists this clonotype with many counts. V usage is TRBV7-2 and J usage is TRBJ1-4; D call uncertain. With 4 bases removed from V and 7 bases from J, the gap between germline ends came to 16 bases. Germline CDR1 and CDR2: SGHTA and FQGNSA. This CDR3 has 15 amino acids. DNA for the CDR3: TGTGCCAGCAGCTCTCTAGGAGGTGGCGGTGAAAAACTGTTTTTT. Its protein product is CASSSLGGGGEKLFF.

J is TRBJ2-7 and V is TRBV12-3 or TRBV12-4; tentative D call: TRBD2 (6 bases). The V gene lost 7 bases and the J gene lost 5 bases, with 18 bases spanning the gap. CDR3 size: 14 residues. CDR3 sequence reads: CASTLGGPLNEQYF. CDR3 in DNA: TGTGCCAGCACCCTCGGGGGACCCTTAAACGAGCAGTACTTC.

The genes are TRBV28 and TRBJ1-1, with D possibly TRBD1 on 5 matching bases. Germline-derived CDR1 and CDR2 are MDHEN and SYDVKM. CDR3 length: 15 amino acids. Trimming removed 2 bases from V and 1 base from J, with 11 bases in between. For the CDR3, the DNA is TGTGCCAGCAGTTTAATCACAGGAACGAACACTGAAGCTTTCTTT. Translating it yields CASSLITGTNTEAFF.

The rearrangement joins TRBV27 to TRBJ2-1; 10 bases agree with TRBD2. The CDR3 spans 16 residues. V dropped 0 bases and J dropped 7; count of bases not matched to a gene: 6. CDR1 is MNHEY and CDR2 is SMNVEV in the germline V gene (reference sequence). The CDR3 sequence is CASSLSERGGPNEQFF. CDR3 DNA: TGTGCCAGCAGTTTATCGGAGCGGGGGGGCCCGAATGAGCAGTTCTTC.

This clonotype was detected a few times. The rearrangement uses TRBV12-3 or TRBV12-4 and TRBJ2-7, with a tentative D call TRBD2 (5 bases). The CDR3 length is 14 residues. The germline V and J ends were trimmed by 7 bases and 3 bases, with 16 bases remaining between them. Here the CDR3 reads CASKPSLGVYEQYF. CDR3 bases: TGTGCCAGCAAACCTAGTCTCGGGGTCTACGAGCAGTACTTC.

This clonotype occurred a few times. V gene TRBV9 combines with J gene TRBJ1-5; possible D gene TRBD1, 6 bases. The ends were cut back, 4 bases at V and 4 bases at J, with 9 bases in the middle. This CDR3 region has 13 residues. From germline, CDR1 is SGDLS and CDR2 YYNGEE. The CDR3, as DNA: TGTGCCAGCAGCAGGGGACAAAATCAGCCCCAGCATTTT. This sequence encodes CASSRGQNQPQHF.

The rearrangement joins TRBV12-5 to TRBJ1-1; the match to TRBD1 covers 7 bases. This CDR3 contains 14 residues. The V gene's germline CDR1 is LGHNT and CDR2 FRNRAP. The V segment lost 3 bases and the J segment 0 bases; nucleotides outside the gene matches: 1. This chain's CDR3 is CASGFGTVNTEAFF. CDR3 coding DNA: TGTGCTAGTGGTTTTGGGACAGTGAACACTGAAGCTTTCTTT.

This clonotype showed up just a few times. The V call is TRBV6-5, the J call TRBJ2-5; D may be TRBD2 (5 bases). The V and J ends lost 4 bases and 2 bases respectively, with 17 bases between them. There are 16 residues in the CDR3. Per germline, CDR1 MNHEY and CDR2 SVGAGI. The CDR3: CASSSVSGPPQETQYF. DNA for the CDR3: TGTGCCAGCAGTTCCGTGAGCGGCCCACCTCAAGAGACCCAGTACTTC.

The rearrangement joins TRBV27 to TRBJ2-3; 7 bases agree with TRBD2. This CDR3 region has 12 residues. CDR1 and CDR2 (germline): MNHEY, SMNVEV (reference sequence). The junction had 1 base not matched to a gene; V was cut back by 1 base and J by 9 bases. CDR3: CASSLWGGTQYF. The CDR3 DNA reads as TGTGCCAGCAGTTTATGGGGGGGGACGCAGTATTTT.

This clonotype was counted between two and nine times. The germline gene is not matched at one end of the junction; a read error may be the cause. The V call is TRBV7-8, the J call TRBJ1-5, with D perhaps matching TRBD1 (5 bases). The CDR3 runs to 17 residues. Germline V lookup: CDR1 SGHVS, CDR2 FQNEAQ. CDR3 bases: TGTGCCAACAGCTTAGAACTCCGGGGCAGGTCCAATCAGCCCCAGCATTTT. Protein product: CANSLELRGRSNQPQHF.

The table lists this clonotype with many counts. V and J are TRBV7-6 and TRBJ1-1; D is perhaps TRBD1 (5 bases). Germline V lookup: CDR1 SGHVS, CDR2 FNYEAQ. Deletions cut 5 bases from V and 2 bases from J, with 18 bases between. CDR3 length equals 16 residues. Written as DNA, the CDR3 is TGTGCCAGCAGCCCTGGGCCCCGGGGCCCTAACACTGAAGCTTTCTTT. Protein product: CASSPGPRGPNTEAFF. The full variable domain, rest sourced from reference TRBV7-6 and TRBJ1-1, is GAGVSQSPRYKVTKRGQDVALRCDPISGHVSLYWYRQALGQGPEFLTYFNYEAQQDKSGLPNDRFSAERPEGSISTLTIQRTEQRDSAMYRCASSPGPRGPNTEAFFGQGTRLTVV.

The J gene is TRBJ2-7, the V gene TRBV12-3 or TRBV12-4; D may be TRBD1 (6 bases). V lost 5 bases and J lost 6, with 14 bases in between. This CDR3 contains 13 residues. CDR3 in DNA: TGTGCCAGCAGTAGACCAGGGGAATCCGAGCAGTACGTC. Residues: CASSRPGESEQYV.

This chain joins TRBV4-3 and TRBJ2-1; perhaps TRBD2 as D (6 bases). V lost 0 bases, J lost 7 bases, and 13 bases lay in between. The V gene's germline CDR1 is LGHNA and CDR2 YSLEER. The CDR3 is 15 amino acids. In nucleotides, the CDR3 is TGCGCCAGCAGCCAAGAGGGGTCGGCGGGAAATGAGCAGTTCTTC. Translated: CASSQEGSAGNEQFF.

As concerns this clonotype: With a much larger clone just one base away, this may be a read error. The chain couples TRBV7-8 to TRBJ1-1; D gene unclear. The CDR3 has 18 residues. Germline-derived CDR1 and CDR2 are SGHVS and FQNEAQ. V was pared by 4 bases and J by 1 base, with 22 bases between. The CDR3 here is CASSSWIEWSEENTEAFF. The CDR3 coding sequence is TGTGCCAGCAGCTCCTGGATTGAATGGAGCGAAGAGAACACTGAAGCTTTCTTT.